This entry features one TCR beta chain sequence. These data are taken from a study of blood T cell repertoires in COVID-19. Study-level information: In each case, the material was cDNA or gDNA derived from T cells, B-cell-depleted T cells, or PBMCs.

Some clones are missing from TCRdb's copy, which holds only in-frame ones; the method was immunoSEQ multiplex PCR. The data contain approximately 400,000 clones, about 80% of them singletons. CDR1 and CDR2 (germline): SNHLY, FYNNEI. V lost 6 bases to trimming and J lost 0 bases; unmatched junction nucleotides: 5. The CDR3 is 15 residues long. Specimen: peripheral blood. The rearrangement uses TRBV2 and TRBJ1-3; 7 bases agree with TRBD1. The origin of this receptor is a human donor with acute or convalescent COVID-19. The donor label of this sample is uncertain. CDR3 amino acids: CASRDRARSGNTIYF. The CDR3 bases are TGTGCCAGCAGAGACAGGGCCCGCTCTGGAAACACCATATATTTT.